Following are 22 T cell receptor beta chains from one sample sequenced in a study of blood T cell repertoires in COVID-19. Here immunoSEQ multiplex PCR was the method, and the copy in TCRdb shows in-frame clones only, minus some. The repertoire consists of roughly 240,000 clones, with approximately 90% occurring once and the leading ten covering around 0.85%. Specimen: PBMCs or T cells enriched from blood (not recorded which). The receptor source for this set is a man aged 50 to 60 who had been exposed to COVID-19.

Regarding this clone: This sample also contains other DNA sequences that code for the same CDR3. The J gene is TRBJ2-2, the V gene TRBV18, with TRBD1 identical over 7 bases. CDR3 length: 15 residues. The junction had 0 bases not matched to a gene; V was cut back by 2 bases and J by 0 bases. The germline CDR1 and CDR2 sequences are KGHSH and LQKENI. The chain's CDR3 is CASSPGTANTGELFF. The CDR3 DNA reads as TGTGCCAGCTCACCAGGGACAGCGAACACCGGGGAGCTGTTTTTT.

The V call is TRBV5-1, the J call TRBJ2-1, with D perhaps TRBD2 (6 bases). The V gene lost 0 bases and the J gene lost 0 bases, with 13 bases spanning the gap. The CDR3 has 17 amino acids. Germline CDR1 is SGHRS and CDR2 is YFSETQ. As DNA, the CDR3 is TGCGCCAGCAGCTTGGATGGCGGAGGGAGCTCCTACAATGAGCAGTTCTTC. Amino acid sequence: CASSLDGGGSSYNEQFF.

The chain links TRBV7-3 to TRBJ1-1; TRBD1 matches at 7 bases. This CDR3 has 14 residues. V dropped 5 bases and J dropped 5; count of bases not matched to a gene: 8. Germline values: CDR1 SGHTA, CDR2 FQGTGA. The CDR3 DNA is TGTGCCAGCAGCACTAATACAGGGGATACTGAAGCTTTCTTT. Translating it yields CASSTNTGDTEAFF. The variable domain in full, completed from reference TRBV7-3 and TRBJ1-1, reads GAGVSQTPSNKVTEKGKYVELRCDPISGHTALYWYRQSLGQGPEFLIYFQGTGAADDSGLPNDRFFAVRPEGSVSTLKIQRTERGDSAVYLCASSTNTGDTEAFFGQGTRLTVV.

The chain employs TRBV9 and TRBJ1-6; no clear D. The V gene lost 3 bases and the J gene lost 0 bases, with 7 bases spanning the gap. This CDR3 is built from 15 residues. CDR1 and CDR2 (germline): SGDLS, YYNGEE. CDR3: CASSGRSSYNSPLHF. CDR3 bases: TGTGCCAGCAGCGGGAGGAGCTCCTATAATTCACCCCTCCACTTT.

The V call is TRBV5-5, the J call TRBJ1-1; weak D call: TRBD1 (5 bases). This CDR3 spans 15 amino acids. Germline V gene sequence: CDR1 SGHKS, CDR2 YYEKEE (reference sequence). V lost 1 base to trimming and J lost 4 bases, with 14 bases between them. CDR3 sequence: CASSLKGRRPTEAFF. CDR3 coding DNA: TGTGCCAGCAGCTTGAAGGGGCGACGTCCCACTGAAGCTTTCTTT.

The chain couples TRBV6-5 to TRBJ2-7; weak D call: TRBD2 (6 bases). Germline values: CDR1 MNHEY, CDR2 SVGAGI. The length of the CDR3 is 15 residues. Trimming pared 0 bases from V and 6 bases from J, leaving 15 bases between. The CDR3 sequence: CASSYSMQGGGEQYF. The CDR3 region has the DNA TGTGCCAGCAGTTACTCAATGCAGGGAGGAGGCGAGCAGTACTTC.

The V gene is TRBV2, the J gene TRBJ1-5; 10 positions agree with TRBD1. This CDR3 is built from 14 residues. The germline gives CDR1 SNHLY, CDR2 FYNNEI. The V gene end was trimmed by 4 bases and the J gene end by 6 bases; junction bases not matched to a gene: 3. Here the CDR3 reads CASSVGQGGQPQHF. CDR3 sequence (DNA): TGTGCCAGCAGTGTTGGACAGGGGGGTCAGCCCCAGCATTTT.

This rearrangement joins TRBV5-1 to TRBJ2-1, with 15 bases fitting TRBD2. The CDR3 runs 15 residues. Trimming took 7 bases from V and 4 from J; bases not matched to a gene: 3. CDR1 is SGHRS and CDR2 is YFSETQ in the germline V gene. CDR3 amino acids: CASWTSGGDYNEQFF. CDR3 in DNA: TGCGCCAGCTGGACTAGCGGGGGGGATTACAATGAGCAGTTCTTC.

The rearrangement links TRBV13 to TRBJ2-5; possible D gene TRBD1, 5 bases. Germline V gene lookup returns CDR1 PRHDT and CDR2 FYEKMQ (reference sequence). The CDR3 covers 15 residues. Trimming took 5 bases from V and 2 from J, leaving 15 bases between them. CDR3 DNA sequence: TGTGCCAGCAGCCCCCAACAGGAGATGCAAGAGACCCAGTACTTC. This codes for CASSPQQEMQETQYF.

This clone was recorded once. The rearrangement joins TRBV19 to TRBJ1-2; 7 bases agree with TRBD1. Germline trimming cut 6 bases from V and 0 bases from J; bases unmatched to any gene: 7. The CDR3 has 15 amino acids. Germline V gene lookup returns CDR1 LNHDA and CDR2 SQIVND (reference sequence). Here the CDR3 DNA reads TGTGCCAGTAGCTTCCGGACAGGATCTAACTATGGCTACACCTTC. This translates into CASSFRTGSNYGYTF.

The CDR3 sequence: CASSPRDLSYNEQFF. CDR3 coding DNA: TGTGCCAGCAGCCCGAGGGATTTATCCTACAATGAGCAGTTCTTC. This chain links TRBV3-1 (or the pseudogene TRBV3-2) with TRBJ2-1, with D maybe TRBD2 (5 bases). Germline CDR1 reads LGHDT; CDR2 reads YNNKEL (reference sequence). The CDR3 runs to 15 residues. Trimming took off 4 bases at V and 1 base at J, with 11 bases between the two ends.

The gene calls are TRBV5-1 and TRBJ1-4, with TRBD1 identical over 10 bases. Per germline, CDR1 SGHRS and CDR2 YFSETQ. The CDR3 extends over 13 amino acids. V dropped 4 bases and J dropped 8; count of bases not matched to a gene: 2. This chain's CDR3 is CASSRDRGEKLFF. In DNA, the CDR3 is TGCGCCAGCAGCCGGGACAGGGGAGAAAAACTGTTTTTT.

The V gene is TRBV19, the J gene TRBJ1-4; 9 bases map to TRBD1. CDR3 length: 14 amino acids. V dropped 4 bases and J dropped 7; count of bases not matched to a gene: 4. CDR1 is LNHDA and CDR2 is SQIVND in the germline V gene (reference sequence). This chain's CDR3 is CASSRGQGGEKLFF. The CDR3 DNA reads as TGTGCCAGTAGTAGGGGACAGGGAGGTGAAAAACTGTTTTTT.

This chain links TRBV3-1 (or the pseudogene TRBV3-2) with TRBJ1-2, with TRBD1 as a possible D gene (6 bases). This CDR3 has 15 amino acids. Deletions cut 3 bases from V and 1 base from J, with 12 bases between. Germline CDR1 and CDR2: LGHDT and YNNKEL (reference sequence). DNA for the CDR3: TGTGCCAGCAGCCAGTACCGGGACATTAACTATGGCTACACCTTC. It is translated as CASSQYRDINYGYTF.

The chain joins TRBV7-2 to TRBJ1-5; D perhaps matches TRBD1 (5 bases). With 3 bases removed from V and 9 bases from J, the gap between germline ends came to 12 bases. Germline values: CDR1 SGHTA, CDR2 FQGNSA. There are 13 residues in the CDR3. The CDR3: CASSFPGFMPQHF. For the CDR3, the DNA is TGTGCCAGCAGCTTTCCAGGGTTTATGCCCCAGCATTTT.

The rearrangement uses TRBV5-4 and TRBJ2-2; 7 nucleotides match TRBD2. The V gene end was trimmed by 0 bases and the J gene end by 4 bases; junction bases not matched to a gene: 6. The CDR3 is made up of 16 amino acids. Germline V gene data show CDR1 as SGHNT and CDR2 as YYREEE (reference sequence). The DNA for the CDR3 is TGTGCCAGCAGCTTGGGGGGCGGGAGTACCACCGGGGAGCTGTTTTTT. Amino acids: CASSLGGGSTTGELFF.

The CDR3 region has the DNA TGTGCCATCAGTGAGTCGGCTAGTGGCGACGAGCAGTACGTC. As protein: CAISESASGDEQYV. The chain uses TRBV10-3 and TRBJ2-7, with D hard to call. The CDR3 covers 14 residues. V lost 0 bases, J lost 5 bases, and 11 bases lay in between. Germline CDR1 reads ENHRY; CDR2 reads SYGVKD.

V is TRBV5-1 and J is TRBJ2-6; 9 bases fit TRBD2. V shed 0 bases, J shed 2 bases, and the junction held 6 bases outside the gene matches. The CDR3 runs 18 residues. Germline values: CDR1 SGHRS, CDR2 YFSETQ. Written as DNA, the CDR3 is TGCGCCAGCAGCTTGGGGCTAGCGGGGATAACTGGGGCCAACGTCCTGACTTTC. It translates to CASSLGLAGITGANVLTF. Based on the CDR3 plus reference TRBV5-1 and TRBJ2-6, the full variable domain is KAGVTQTPRYLIKTRGQQVTLSCSPISGHRSVSWYQQTPGQGLQFLFEYFSETQRNKGNFPGRFSGRQFSNSRSEMNVSTLELGDSALYLCASSLGLAGITGANVLTFGAGSRLTVL.

The rearrangement joins TRBV20-1 to TRBJ1-6, with TRBD1 as a possible D gene (5 bases). The CDR3 length is 15 residues. Per germline, CDR1 DFQATT and CDR2 SNEGSKA (reference sequence). Trimming pared 3 bases from V and 7 bases from J, leaving 16 bases between. This CDR3 reads CSASLSGRDNSPLHF. CDR3 bases: TGCAGTGCTAGTCTTTCGGGGAGGGACAATTCACCCCTCCACTTT.

The gene calls are TRBV9 and TRBJ1-1; D remains unclear. Germline V lookup: CDR1 SGDLS, CDR2 YYNGEE. CDR3 size: 15 residues. The V end was cut by 1 base, the J end by 3 bases, with 13 bases between. The CDR3 protein is CASSVSPSSDTEAFF. For the CDR3, the DNA is TGTGCCAGCAGCGTATCCCCATCATCAGACACTGAAGCTTTCTTT.

The chain carries TRBV6-2 or TRBV6-3 and TRBJ2-1, with 8 bases aligning to TRBD2. V was clipped by 4 bases and J by 2 bases; unmatched bases: 7. Germline CDR1 reads MNHEY; CDR2 reads SVGEGT. The CDR3 contains 16 residues. CDR3 loop: CASSLRPREAYNEQFF. DNA for the CDR3: TGTGCCAGCAGTTTACGCCCGCGGGAGGCCTACAATGAGCAGTTCTTC.

The chain joins TRBV10-3 to TRBJ2-7; 11 bases match TRBD2. V was pared by 10 bases and J by 5 bases, with 10 bases of the junction left unmatched. In germline, CDR1 is ENHRY, CDR2 SYGVKD. The CDR3 runs to 14 residues. CDR3 nucleotide sequence: TGTGCCACCCGAATTAGCGGGGGGGCTAACGAGCAGTACTTC. It yields the protein CATRISGGANEQYF.